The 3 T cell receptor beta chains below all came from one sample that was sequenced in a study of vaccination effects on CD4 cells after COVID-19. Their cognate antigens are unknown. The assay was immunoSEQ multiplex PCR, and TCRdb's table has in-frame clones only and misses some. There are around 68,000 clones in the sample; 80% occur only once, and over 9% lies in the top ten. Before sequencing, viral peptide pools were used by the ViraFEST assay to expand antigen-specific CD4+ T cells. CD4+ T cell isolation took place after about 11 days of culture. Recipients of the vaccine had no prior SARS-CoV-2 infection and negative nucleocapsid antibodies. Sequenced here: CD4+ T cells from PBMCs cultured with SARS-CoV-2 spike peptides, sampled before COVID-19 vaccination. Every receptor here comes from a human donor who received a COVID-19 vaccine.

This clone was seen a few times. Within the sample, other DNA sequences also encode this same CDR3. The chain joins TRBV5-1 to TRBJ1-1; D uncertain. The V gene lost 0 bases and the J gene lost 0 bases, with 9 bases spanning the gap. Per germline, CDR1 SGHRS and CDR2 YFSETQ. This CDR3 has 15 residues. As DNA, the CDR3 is TGCGCCAGCAGCTTGGTGGCAGGAATGAACACTGAAGCTTTCTTT. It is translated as CASSLVAGMNTEAFF.

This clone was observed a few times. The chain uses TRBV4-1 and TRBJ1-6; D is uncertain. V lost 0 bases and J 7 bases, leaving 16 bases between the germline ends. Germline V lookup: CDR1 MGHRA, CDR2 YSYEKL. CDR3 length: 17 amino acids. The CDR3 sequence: CASSQDPRHLRNSPLHF. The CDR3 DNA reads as TGCGCCAGCAGCCAAGATCCTCGTCACTTAAGGAATTCACCCCTCCACTTT.

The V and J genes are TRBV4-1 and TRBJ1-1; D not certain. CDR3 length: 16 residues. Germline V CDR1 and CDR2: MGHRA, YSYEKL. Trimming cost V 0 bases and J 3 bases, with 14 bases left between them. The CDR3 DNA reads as TGCGCCAGCAGCCAAGATAGTACGGGTTTTCACACTGAAGCTTTCTTT. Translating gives CASSQDSTGFHTEAFF.